The 18 T cell receptor beta chains below were found in one sample sequenced in a study of glioma-infiltrating T cells after dendritic cell vaccination. The method was immunoSEQ multiplex PCR; TCRdb's version includes in-frame clones alone and lacks a portion of them. The sample includes about 82,000 clones, 70% to 90% of them seen just once. This sample comprised blood, obtained before dendritic cell vaccination. The receptors come from a human donor with glioblastoma.

The chain combines TRBV6-1 with TRBJ2-7; 8 bases are shared with TRBD2. Trimming removed 5 bases from V and 3 bases from J; junction bases left unmatched: 9. The V gene's germline CDR1 is MNHNS and CDR2 SASEGT. The CDR3 length is 15 residues. DNA of the CDR3: TGTGCCAGCAGTCCACGGGGGGGGTCCCTCTACGAGCAGTACTTC. Translated, it gives CASSPRGGSLYEQYF.

The chain couples TRBV27 to TRBJ2-7, with D perhaps TRBD2 (6 bases). This CDR3 has 15 residues. In germline, CDR1 is MNHEY, CDR2 SMNVEV (reference sequence). Trimming took 5 bases from V and 3 from J, leaving 17 bases between them. CDR3 bases: TGTGCCAGCAGTAGCCTCGGGACTCCCCGCTACGAGCAGTACTTC. Translation gives CASSSLGTPRYEQYF.

The chain combines TRBV6-1 with TRBJ1-5; D might be TRBD1 (5 bases). This CDR3 is built from 13 residues. Between the trimmed V and J ends, which lost 4 bases and 3 bases, there was a span of 7 bases. Germline V gives CDR1 MNHNS, CDR2 SASEGT. The CDR3 region is CASSGQPNQPQHF. In DNA form, the CDR3 reads TGTGCCAGCAGTGGACAGCCCAATCAGCCCCAGCATTTT.

The V gene is TRBV5-4, the J gene TRBJ1-6; D is uncertain. Germline V gives CDR1 SGHNT, CDR2 YYREEE (reference sequence). The CDR3 covers 13 residues. Trimming pared 0 bases from V and 7 bases from J, leaving 5 bases between. This CDR3 is CASSLALNSPLHF. Here the CDR3 DNA reads TGTGCCAGCAGCTTGGCCTTGAATTCACCCCTCCACTTT.

This clone was recorded a few times. The rearrangement joins TRBV10-3 to TRBJ1-2, with 8 positions matching TRBD1. CDR1 is ENHRY, CDR2 SYGVKD, per germline. V shed 2 bases and J 4 bases; nucleotides not matched to a gene: 6. The CDR3 totals 15 residues. CDR3 coding DNA: TGTGCCATCAGTGAGGGACAGGGATTTGGCTATGGCTACACCTTC. The encoded protein is CAISEGQGFGYGYTF.

This clone occurred once. V usage is TRBV15 and J usage is TRBJ2-3; 7 bases agree with TRBD2. The CDR3 contains 16 residues. Trimming cost V 0 bases and J 4 bases; bases outside gene matches: 7. CDR1 LNHNV and CDR2 YYDKDF come from the germline V gene (reference sequence). Here the CDR3 DNA reads TGTGCCACCAGCAGAGATCTGGCGGGAGAGGCAGATACGCAGTATTTT. It yields the protein CATSRDLAGEADTQYF.

The chain carries TRBV11-2 and TRBJ2-7; 13 bases map to TRBD2. The CDR3 sequence is 14 residues long. V was clipped by 3 bases and J by 7 bases; unmatched bases: 3. Germline lookup yields CDR1 SGHAT and CDR2 FQNNGV. The CDR3 reads CASSFRTSGREQYF. Written as DNA, the CDR3 is TGTGCCAGCAGCTTCCGGACTAGCGGGAGAGAGCAGTACTTC.

V is TRBV6-5 and J is TRBJ1-6; a possible D gene is TRBD1 (5 bases). The CDR3 spans 15 residues. V dropped 0 bases and J dropped 9 bases, with 12 bases sitting between them. The germline CDR1 and CDR2 sequences are MNHEY and SVGAGI. CDR3 coding DNA: TGTGCCAGCAGTTACTCGGGCAGGGCGCGTTCACCCCTCCACTTT. As protein: CASSYSGRARSPLHF.

The J gene is TRBJ2-1, the V gene TRBV19, with 10 bases fitting TRBD2. V was clipped by 3 bases and J by 8 bases; unmatched bases: 10. CDR1 is LNHDA and CDR2 is SQIVND in the germline V gene (reference sequence). The CDR3 length is 16 residues. This CDR3 reads CASSMGASGSEDEQFF. CDR3 nucleotide sequence: TGTGCCAGTAGTATGGGTGCTAGCGGGAGCGAAGATGAGCAGTTCTTC.

This sequence joins TRBV6-4 and TRBJ1-2; a weak D match, TRBD1 (6 bases). The V and J ends lost 0 bases and 7 bases respectively, with 12 bases between them. From germline, CDR1 is MRHNA and CDR2 SNTAGT. The CDR3 is made up of 14 amino acids. This CDR3 is CASSDSQGRGGYTF. The CDR3 nucleotides read TGTGCCAGCAGTGACTCACAGGGTCGAGGTGGCTACACCTTC.

In its sample, this clone was seen once. The genes are TRBV5-1 and TRBJ1-5, with 9 nucleotides matching TRBD1. V was pared by 4 bases and J by 6 bases, with 8 bases of the junction left unmatched. CDR1 and CDR2 (germline): SGHRS, YFSETQ. The CDR3 runs 15 residues. CDR3 nucleotide sequence: TGCGCCAGCAGCGCCGGGACAGGGATGGGTCAGCCCCAGCATTTT. This gives the protein CASSAGTGMGQPQHF.

The rearrangement uses TRBV6-5 and TRBJ2-7; 7 nucleotides agree with TRBD1. The CDR3 totals 13 residues. J gave up 0 bases and V 7 bases, and 3 bases lay outside the gene matches. The germline V gene has CDR1 MNHEY and CDR2 SVGAGI. CDR3 sequence reads: CASTRDSSYEQYF. As DNA, the CDR3 is TGTGCCAGCACCCGGGACAGCTCCTACGAGCAGTACTTC.

This CDR3 reads CASSLSSGGPADTQYF. The CDR3 DNA is TGTGCCAGCAGCTTAAGTTCGGGAGGGCCGGCAGATACGCAGTATTTT. The rearrangement uses TRBV7-3 and TRBJ2-3, with 8 bases fitting TRBD2. The CDR3 is 16 amino acids. The V gene's germline CDR1 is SGHTA and CDR2 FQGTGA. Trimming at V came to 1 base and at J to 4 bases, leaving 7 bases not matched to a gene.

This clone was recorded a few times. J is TRBJ2-5 and V is TRBV6-5; 8 nucleotides align to TRBD1. The CDR3 has 13 amino acids. The J segment lost 2 bases and the V segment lost 5 bases, leaving 1 base of the junction unmatched. Germline V CDR1 and CDR2: MNHEY, SVGAGI. CDR3 residues: CASSRDRQETQYF. The CDR3 nucleotides are TGTGCCAGCAGTCGGGACAGGCAAGAGACCCAGTACTTC.

CDR3 protein: CASSPQGVKLFF. The CDR3, as DNA: TGTGCCAGCAGCCCTCAAGGGGTAAAACTGTTTTTT. The rearrangement uses TRBV11-2 and TRBJ1-4; maybe TRBD1 (5 bases). The germline V and J ends were trimmed by 5 bases and 10 bases, with 11 bases remaining between them. The CDR3 extends over 12 amino acids. From germline, CDR1 is SGHAT and CDR2 FQNNGV. The whole variable domain, filled in from reference TRBV11-2 and TRBJ1-4, reads EAGVAQSPRYKIIEKRQSVAFWCNPISGHATLYWYQQILGQGPKLLIQFQNNGVVDDSQLPKDRFSAERLKGVDSTLKIQPAKLEDSAVYLCASSPQGVKLFFGSGTQLSVL.

This clone is a singleton in its sample. The chain has TRBV4-1 and TRBJ2-3, with 8 bases that match TRBD2. The CDR3 totals 16 residues. Germline V gene lookup returns CDR1 MGHRA and CDR2 YSYEKL. V shed 0 bases and J 4 bases; nucleotides not matched to a gene: 6. The CDR3 DNA reads TGCGCCAGCAGCCAAGAGGGCGGACTAGCATCAGATACGCAGTATTTT. Its translation is CASSQEGGLASDTQYF.

The chain carries TRBV2 and TRBJ2-7; 7 positions match TRBD2. In germline, CDR1 is SNHLY, CDR2 FYNNEI. V gave up 4 bases and J gave up 5 bases; unmatched junction bases: 5. CDR3 length: 13 amino acids. The CDR3 loop reads CASSGAGVNEQYF. DNA of the CDR3: TGTGCCAGCAGTGGGGCGGGGGTCAACGAGCAGTACTTC.

The gene calls are TRBV6-5 and TRBJ1-1; the D is unclear. V lost 6 bases to trimming and J lost 6 bases, with 14 bases between them. The CDR3 is 13 amino acids. Germline CDR1 MNHEY, CDR2 SVGAGI. In DNA form, the CDR3 reads TGTGCCAGCAGAAGTCGGGTGTCCGCTGAAGCTTTCTTT. This codes for CASRSRVSAEAFF.